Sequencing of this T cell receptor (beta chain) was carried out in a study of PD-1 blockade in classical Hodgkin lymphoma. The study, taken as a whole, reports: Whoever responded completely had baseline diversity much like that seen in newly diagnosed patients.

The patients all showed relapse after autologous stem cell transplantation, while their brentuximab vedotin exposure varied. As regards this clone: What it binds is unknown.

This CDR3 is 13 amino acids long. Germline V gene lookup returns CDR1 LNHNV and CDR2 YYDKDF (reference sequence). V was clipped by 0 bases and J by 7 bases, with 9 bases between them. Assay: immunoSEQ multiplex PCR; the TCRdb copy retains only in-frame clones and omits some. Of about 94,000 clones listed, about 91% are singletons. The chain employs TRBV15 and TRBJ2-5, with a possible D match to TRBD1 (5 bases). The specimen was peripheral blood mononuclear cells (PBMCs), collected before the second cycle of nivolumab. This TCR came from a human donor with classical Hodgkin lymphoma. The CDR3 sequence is CATSRDPQGTQYF. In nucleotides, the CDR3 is TGTGCCACCAGCAGAGACCCCCAGGGGACCCAGTACTTC.